This TCR beta chain was sequenced during a study of control samples from healthy donors and cancer patients. Germline assignment: CDR1 KGHSH and CDR2 LQKENI. Unmatched junction bases numbered 10, after V lost 3 bases and J lost 0 bases. The CDR3 is 17 residues long. The data were produced by immunoSEQ multiplex PCR, yet TCRdb's version contains in-frame clones alone and is incomplete. The table lists fewer than 500,000 clones, about nine tenths of them singletons, with more than 6% in the top ten. The source material was PBMCs. The chain is built from TRBV18 and TRBJ1-1; 7 nucleotides match TRBD1. This receptor was obtained from a man aged 40-49 years with head and neck cancer. The CDR3 DNA follows: TGTGCCAGCTCACCGCAATGGGACAGTCTTGTGAACACTGAAGCTTTCTTT. Encoded protein: CASSPQWDSLVNTEAFF. Looking up the rest from reference TRBV18 and TRBJ1-1 gives the full variable domain: NAGVMQNPRHLVRRRGQEARLRCSPMKGHSHVYWYRQLPEEGLKFMVYLQKENIIDESGMPKERFSAEFPKEGPSILRIQQVVRGDSAAYFCASSPQWDSLVNTEAFFGQGTRLTVV.